The rows below give T cell receptor beta chains drawn from one sample of a study of T-cell reconstitution after alpha-beta-depleted transplantation in children. In TCRdb, the PCR reads were re-called with MiXCR into one record per CDR3 protein. The table records hundreds of thousands of distinct CDR3 sequences, roughly 9.1% of them present only once. This sample comprised PBMCs, mostly from graft donor cells, obtained 360 days after TCRalphabeta/CD19-depleted stem cell transplant. These receptors originate from a male patient between 2 and 10 years old who had a stem cell transplant for acute myeloid leukemia, so the T cells may come from the graft donor. Both conserved end residues are part of each CDR3. The order of the fields is V gene, clone size, J gene, CDR3 protein. Some rows mark clone size as missing; the rest say once, few, many or name a class of expanded clone.

v_gene: TRBV20-1; abundance: NA; j_gene: TRBJ2-6; CDR3aa: CSASPRGLVAGANVLTF
v_gene: TRBV5-1; abundance: NA; j_gene: TRBJ2-5; CDR3aa: CVSSPLAGGGETQYF
v_gene: TRBV5-4; abundance: many; j_gene: TRBJ2-5; CDR3aa: CASSLLVAGGPSGTQYF
v_gene: TRBV11-2; abundance: many; j_gene: TRBJ2-1; CDR3aa: CASSFLSGNSYNEQFF
v_gene: TRBV5-1; abundance: NA; j_gene: TRBJ2-7; CDR3aa: CASSFRNSLYEQYF
v_gene: TRBV7-2; abundance: few; j_gene: TRBJ1-3; CDR3aa: CASSWGSGQPSGNTIYF
v_gene: TRBV12-3/TRBV12-4; abundance: many; j_gene: TRBJ2-1; CDR3aa: CASSPGQGVYNEQFF
v_gene: TRBV10-3; abundance: NA; j_gene: TRBJ2-2; CDR3aa: CAIRRQGARNTGELFF
v_gene: TRBV7-3; abundance: few; j_gene: TRBJ2-1; CDR3aa: CASSLGMNEQFF
v_gene: TRBV5-1; abundance: many; j_gene: TRBJ2-1; CDR3aa: CASSLISLAGVGNNEQFF
v_gene: TRBV20-1; abundance: many; j_gene: TRBJ2-7; CDR3aa: CSAKGERGSAYEQYF
v_gene: TRBV20-1; abundance: many; j_gene: TRBJ2-5; CDR3aa: CSALISETQYF
v_gene: TRBV20-1; abundance: many; j_gene: TRBJ2-2; CDR3aa: CSASRGGHSGRTGELFF
v_gene: TRBV14; abundance: few; j_gene: TRBJ2-2; CDR3aa: CASSQGYIAHRVSANTGELFF
v_gene: TRBV4-1; abundance: many; j_gene: TRBJ1-1; CDR3aa: CASSQEGEDTEAFF
v_gene: TRBV9; abundance: few; j_gene: TRBJ2-2; CDR3aa: CASSVGVEAGELFF
v_gene: TRBV20-1; abundance: NA; j_gene: TRBJ2-3; CDR3aa: CSARGLAGGPDTQYF
v_gene: TRBV20-1; abundance: few; j_gene: TRBJ2-1; CDR3aa: CSASRDRLANEQFF
v_gene: TRBV10-3; abundance: few; j_gene: TRBJ2-3; CDR3aa: CAINGRGGSFTDTQYF
v_gene: TRBV7-2; abundance: NA; j_gene: TRBJ2-1; CDR3aa: CASSGDYHSYNEQFF
v_gene: TRBV12-3/TRBV12-4; abundance: few; j_gene: TRBJ2-1; CDR3aa: CASSARSGAYNEQFF
v_gene: TRBV12-3/TRBV12-4; abundance: NA; j_gene: TRBJ1-2; CDR3aa: CASSLARKYDTF
v_gene: TRBV29-1; abundance: many; j_gene: TRBJ2-5; CDR3aa: CSVGFATSRKRETQYF
v_gene: TRBV6-1; abundance: NA; j_gene: TRBJ2-5; CDR3aa: CASNDTPSYRLVTQETQYF
v_gene: TRBV20-1; abundance: NA; j_gene: TRBJ1-1; CDR3aa: CSARISRLNTEAFF
v_gene: TRBV7-9; abundance: few; j_gene: TRBJ2-7; CDR3aa: CASSLGREQYF
v_gene: TRBV20-1; abundance: many; j_gene: TRBJ2-5; CDR3aa: CSARDRDKEETQYF
v_gene: TRBV7-9; abundance: many; j_gene: TRBJ2-3; CDR3aa: CASSLAPGTAWELTQYF
v_gene: TRBV12-3/TRBV12-4; abundance: few; j_gene: TRBJ2-7; CDR3aa: CASSLHGGEQYF
v_gene: TRBV5-6; abundance: few; j_gene: TRBJ2-5; CDR3aa: CASSLLQGPETQYF
v_gene: TRBV6-2/TRBV6-3; abundance: many; j_gene: TRBJ2-3; CDR3aa: CASSGLSDTQYF
v_gene: TRBV20-1; abundance: NA; j_gene: TRBJ2-5; CDR3aa: CSARRAGVELETQYF
v_gene: TRBV7-2; abundance: NA; j_gene: TRBJ2-1; CDR3aa: CASRKLAGDGNEQFF
v_gene: TRBV7-8; abundance: many; j_gene: TRBJ2-3; CDR3aa: CASSFYGPLDTQYF
v_gene: TRBV9; abundance: many; j_gene: TRBJ2-3; CDR3aa: CASSLTTLDTQYF
v_gene: TRBV20-1; abundance: few; j_gene: TRBJ1-1; CDR3aa: CSARAGPGAQAFF
v_gene: TRBV7-2; abundance: NA; j_gene: TRBJ1-4; CDR3aa: CASSLAGQGYEKLFF
v_gene: TRBV12-3/TRBV12-4; abundance: many; j_gene: TRBJ2-1; CDR3aa: CASSLLASSYNEQFF
v_gene: TRBV10-1; abundance: many; j_gene: TRBJ2-1; CDR3aa: CASSDRGVGSSYEQFF
v_gene: TRBV12-3/TRBV12-4; abundance: NA; j_gene: TRBJ2-5; CDR3aa: CASSSVPQETQYF